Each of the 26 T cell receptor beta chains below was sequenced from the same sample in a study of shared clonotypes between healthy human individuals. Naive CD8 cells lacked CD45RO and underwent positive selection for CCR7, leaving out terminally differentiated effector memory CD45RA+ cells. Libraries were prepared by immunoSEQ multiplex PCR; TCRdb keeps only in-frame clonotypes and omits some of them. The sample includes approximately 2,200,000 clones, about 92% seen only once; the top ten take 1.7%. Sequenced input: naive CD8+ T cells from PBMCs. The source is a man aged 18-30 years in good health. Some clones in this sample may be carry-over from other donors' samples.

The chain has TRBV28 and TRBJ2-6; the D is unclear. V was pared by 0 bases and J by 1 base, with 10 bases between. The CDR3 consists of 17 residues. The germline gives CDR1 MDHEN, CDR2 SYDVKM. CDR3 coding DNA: TGTGCCAGCAGTTTATGGGTGGAGTCTTCTGGGGCCAACGTCCTGACTTTC. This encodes CASSLWVESSGANVLTF.

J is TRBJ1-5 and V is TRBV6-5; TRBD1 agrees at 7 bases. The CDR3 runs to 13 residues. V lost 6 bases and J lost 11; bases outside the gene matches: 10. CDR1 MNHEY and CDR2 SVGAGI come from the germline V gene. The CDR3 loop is CASSDRAQGAQHF. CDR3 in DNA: TGTGCCAGCAGCGACAGGGCCCAGGGGGCCCAGCATTTT.

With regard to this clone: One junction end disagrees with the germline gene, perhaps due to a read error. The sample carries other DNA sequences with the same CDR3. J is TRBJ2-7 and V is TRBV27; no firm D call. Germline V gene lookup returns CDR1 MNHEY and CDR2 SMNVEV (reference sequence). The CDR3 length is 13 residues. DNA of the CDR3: TGTGCCAGCAGTTTAGGTCAAACCTACGAGCAGTACTTT. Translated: CASSLGQTYEQYF.

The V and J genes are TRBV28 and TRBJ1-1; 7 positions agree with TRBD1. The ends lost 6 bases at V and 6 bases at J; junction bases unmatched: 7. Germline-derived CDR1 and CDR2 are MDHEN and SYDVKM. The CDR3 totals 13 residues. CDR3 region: CASRRQGFAEAFF. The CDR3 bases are TGTGCCAGCAGAAGACAGGGTTTCGCTGAAGCTTTCTTT.

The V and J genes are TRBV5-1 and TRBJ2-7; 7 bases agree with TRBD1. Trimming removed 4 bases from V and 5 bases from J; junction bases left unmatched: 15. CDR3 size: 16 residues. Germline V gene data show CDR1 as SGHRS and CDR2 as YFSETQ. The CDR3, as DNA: TGCGCCAGCAGCGGGGACAGTATTTCACCCAGACACGAGCAGTACTTC. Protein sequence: CASSGDSISPRHEQYF.

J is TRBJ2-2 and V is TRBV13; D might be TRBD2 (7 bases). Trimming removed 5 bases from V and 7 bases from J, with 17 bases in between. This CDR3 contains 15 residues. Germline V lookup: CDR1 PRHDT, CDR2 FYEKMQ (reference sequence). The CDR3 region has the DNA TGTGCCAGCAGCCCCCGCGGGGGCGGGGACGGGGAGCTGTTTTTT. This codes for CASSPRGGGDGELFF.

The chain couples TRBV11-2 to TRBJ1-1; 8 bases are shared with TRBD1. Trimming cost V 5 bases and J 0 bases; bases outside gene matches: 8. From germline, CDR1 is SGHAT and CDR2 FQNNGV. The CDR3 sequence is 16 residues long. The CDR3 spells CASSANRGNMNTEAFF. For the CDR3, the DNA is TGTGCCAGCAGCGCCAACAGGGGGAACATGAACACTGAAGCTTTCTTT.

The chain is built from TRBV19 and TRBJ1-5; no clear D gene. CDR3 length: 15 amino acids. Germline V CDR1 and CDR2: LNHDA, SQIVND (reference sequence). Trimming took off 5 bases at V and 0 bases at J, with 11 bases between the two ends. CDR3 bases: TGTGCCAGTAGTCCCCGACAAAATAGCAATCAGCCCCAGCATTTT. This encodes CASSPRQNSNQPQHF.

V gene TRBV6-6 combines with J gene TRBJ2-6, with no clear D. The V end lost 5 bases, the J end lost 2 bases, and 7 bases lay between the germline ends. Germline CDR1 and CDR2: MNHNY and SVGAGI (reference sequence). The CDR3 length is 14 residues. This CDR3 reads CASSTVTGANVLTF. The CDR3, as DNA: TGTGCCAGCAGTACAGTGACTGGGGCCAACGTCCTGACTTTC.

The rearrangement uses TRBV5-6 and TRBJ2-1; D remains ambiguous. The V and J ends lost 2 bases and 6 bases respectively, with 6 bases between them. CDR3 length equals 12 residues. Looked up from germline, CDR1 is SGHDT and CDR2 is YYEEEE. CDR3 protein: CASSFRTNEQFF. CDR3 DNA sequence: TGTGCCAGCAGCTTTAGGACCAATGAGCAGTTCTTC.

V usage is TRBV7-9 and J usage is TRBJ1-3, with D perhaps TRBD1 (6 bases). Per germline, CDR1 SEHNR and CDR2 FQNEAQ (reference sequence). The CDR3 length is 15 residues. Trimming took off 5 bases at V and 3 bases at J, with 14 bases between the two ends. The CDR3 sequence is CASSPPGTSGNTIYF. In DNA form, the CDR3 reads TGTGCCAGCAGCCCCCCCGGGACAAGTGGAAACACCATATATTTT.

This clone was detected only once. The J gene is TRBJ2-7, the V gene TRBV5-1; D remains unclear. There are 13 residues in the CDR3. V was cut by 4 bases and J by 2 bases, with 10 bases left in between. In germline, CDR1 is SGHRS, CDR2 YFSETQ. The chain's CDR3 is CASSIGRAYEQYF. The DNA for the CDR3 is TGCGCCAGCAGCATAGGACGAGCCTACGAGCAGTACTTC.

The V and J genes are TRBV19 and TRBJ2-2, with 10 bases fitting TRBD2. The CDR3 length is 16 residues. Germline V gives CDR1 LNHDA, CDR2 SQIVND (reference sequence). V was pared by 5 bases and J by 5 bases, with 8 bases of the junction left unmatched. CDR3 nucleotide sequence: TGTGCCAGTAGTCCGCTAGCGGGAGATTGGACCGGGGAGCTGTTTTTT. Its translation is CASSPLAGDWTGELFF.

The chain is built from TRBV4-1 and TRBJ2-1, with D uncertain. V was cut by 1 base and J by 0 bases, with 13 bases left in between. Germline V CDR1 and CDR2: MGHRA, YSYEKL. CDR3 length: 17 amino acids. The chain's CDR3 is CASSQAPPESSYNEQFF. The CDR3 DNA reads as TGCGCCAGCAGCCAAGCCCCACCAGAGAGCTCCTACAATGAGCAGTTCTTC.

The CDR3 bases are TGTGCCAGTAGTATTGGGGCTAGCGGGAGGGATACGCAGTATTTT. Protein product: CASSIGASGRDTQYF. V usage is TRBV19 and J usage is TRBJ2-3; 11 nucleotides line up with TRBD2. V shed 3 bases and J 6 bases; nucleotides not matched to a gene: 5. CDR3 length: 15 amino acids. CDR1 and CDR2 (germline): LNHDA, SQIVND (reference sequence).

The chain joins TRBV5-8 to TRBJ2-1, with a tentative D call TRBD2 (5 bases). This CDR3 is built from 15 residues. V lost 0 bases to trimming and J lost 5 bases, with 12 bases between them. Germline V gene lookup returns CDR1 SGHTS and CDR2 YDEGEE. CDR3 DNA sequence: TGTGCCAGCAGCTTGGACCGGGGATGGGACAATGAGCAGTTCTTC. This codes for CASSLDRGWDNEQFF.

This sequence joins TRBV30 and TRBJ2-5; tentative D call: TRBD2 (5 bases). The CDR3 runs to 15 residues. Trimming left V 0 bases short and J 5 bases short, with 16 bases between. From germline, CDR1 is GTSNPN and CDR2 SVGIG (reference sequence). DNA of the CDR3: TGTGCCTGGAGTGTCCCCGAACTAGGCGGGGAGACCCAGTACTTC. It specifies CAWSVPELGGETQYF.

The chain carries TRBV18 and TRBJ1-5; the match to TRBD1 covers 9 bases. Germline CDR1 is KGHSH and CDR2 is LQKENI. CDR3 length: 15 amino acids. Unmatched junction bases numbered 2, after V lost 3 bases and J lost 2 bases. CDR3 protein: CASSPDRGGNQPQHF. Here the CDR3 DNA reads TGTGCCAGCTCACCGGACAGGGGCGGCAATCAGCCCCAGCATTTT. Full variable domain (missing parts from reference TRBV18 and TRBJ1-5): NAGVMQNPRHLVRRRGQEARLRCSPMKGHSHVYWYRQLPEEGLKFMVYLQKENIIDESGMPKERFSAEFPKEGPSILRIQQVVRGDSAAYFCASSPDRGGNQPQHFGDGTRLSIL.

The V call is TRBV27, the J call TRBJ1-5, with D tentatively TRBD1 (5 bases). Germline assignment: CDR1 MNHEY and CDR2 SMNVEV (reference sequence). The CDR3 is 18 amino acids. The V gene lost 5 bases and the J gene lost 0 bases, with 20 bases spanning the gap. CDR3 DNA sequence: TGTGCCAGCAGTCTTAGGGGCCCTGCCCTATATAGCAATCAGCCCCAGCATTTT. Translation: CASSLRGPALYSNQPQHF.

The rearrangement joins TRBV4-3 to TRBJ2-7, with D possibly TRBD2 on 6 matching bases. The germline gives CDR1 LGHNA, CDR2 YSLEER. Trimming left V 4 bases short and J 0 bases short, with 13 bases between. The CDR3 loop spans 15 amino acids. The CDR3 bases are TGCGCCAGCAGCCTAGGGAGGACGGACTCCTACGAGCAGTACTTC. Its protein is CASSLGRTDSYEQYF.

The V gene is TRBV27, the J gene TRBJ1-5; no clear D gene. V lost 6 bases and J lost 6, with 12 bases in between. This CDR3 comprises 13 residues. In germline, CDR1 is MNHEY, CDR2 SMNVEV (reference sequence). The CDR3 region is CASRGEVSQPQHF. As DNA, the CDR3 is TGTGCCAGCAGGGGAGAGGTTTCTCAGCCCCAGCATTTT.

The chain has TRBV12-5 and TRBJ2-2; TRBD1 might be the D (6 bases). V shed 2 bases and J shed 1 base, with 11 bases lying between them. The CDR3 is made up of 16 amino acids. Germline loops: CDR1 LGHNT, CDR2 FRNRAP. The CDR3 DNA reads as TGTGCTAGTGGTTTGTCTGGACAGATGAACACCGGGGAGCTGTTTTTT. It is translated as CASGLSGQMNTGELFF.

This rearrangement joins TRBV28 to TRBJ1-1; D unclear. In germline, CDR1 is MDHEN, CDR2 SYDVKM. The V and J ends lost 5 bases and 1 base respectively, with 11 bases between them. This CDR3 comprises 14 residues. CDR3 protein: CASSPLSENTEAFF. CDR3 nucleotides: TGTGCCAGCAGTCCCCTGAGTGAGAACACTGAAGCTTTCTTT. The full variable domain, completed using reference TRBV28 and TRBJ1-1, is DVKVTQSSRYLVKRTGEKVFLECVQDMDHENMFWYRQDPGLGLRLIYFSYDVKMKEKGDIPEGYSVSREKKERFSLILESASTNQTSMYLCASSPLSENTEAFFGQGTRLTVV.

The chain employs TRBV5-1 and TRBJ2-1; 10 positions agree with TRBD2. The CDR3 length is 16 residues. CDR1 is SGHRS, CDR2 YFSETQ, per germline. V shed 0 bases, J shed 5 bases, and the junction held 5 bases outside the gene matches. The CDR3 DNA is TGCGCCAGCAGCTTGGTAAGCGGGAGGGCCCACAATGAGCAGTTCTTC. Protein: CASSLVSGRAHNEQFF.

CDR3 amino acids: CASSQDGPPNQPQHF. The DNA for the CDR3 is TGCGCCAGCAGCCAAGATGGACCCCCCAATCAGCCCCAGCATTTT. This sequence joins TRBV4-3 and TRBJ1-5, with D uncertain. V was trimmed by 0 bases and J by 3 bases, leaving 9 bases between them. The CDR3 consists of 15 residues. Germline V gives CDR1 LGHNA, CDR2 YSLEER.

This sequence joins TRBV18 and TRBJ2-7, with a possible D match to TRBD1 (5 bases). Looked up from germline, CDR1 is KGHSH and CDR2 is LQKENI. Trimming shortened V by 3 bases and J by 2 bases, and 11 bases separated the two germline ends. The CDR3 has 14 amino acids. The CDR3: CASSPREPPYEQYF. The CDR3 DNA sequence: TGTGCCAGCTCACCCAGGGAACCGCCCTACGAGCAGTACTTC. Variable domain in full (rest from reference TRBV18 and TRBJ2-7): NAGVMQNPRHLVRRRGQEARLRCSPMKGHSHVYWYRQLPEEGLKFMVYLQKENIIDESGMPKERFSAEFPKEGPSILRIQQVVRGDSAAYFCASSPREPPYEQYFGPGTRLTVT.